This TCR beta chain was found in a study of PD-1 blockade in classical Hodgkin lymphoma. Study-wide results and caveats: Reported baseline diversity: healthy donors highest, relapsed/refractory patients lowest.

Regarding this clone: Its target is not known.

Time point given: newly diagnosed, previously untreated cHL patient sample. Magnetic negative selection purified CD4+ T cells from thawed PBMCs. Here immunoSEQ multiplex PCR was the method, and the copy in TCRdb shows in-frame clones only, minus some. The repertoire holds over 25,000 clones, with approximately 88% as singletons. The CDR3 contains 19 residues. CDR1 is SGHNT, CDR2 YYREEE, per germline (reference sequence). Trimming took 6 bases from V and 1 from J, leaving 27 bases between them. The chain recombines TRBV5-4 with TRBJ2-3, with D tentatively TRBD2 (8 bases). This TCR was recovered from a human donor with classical Hodgkin lymphoma. Material: CD4+ T cells from blood. As DNA, the CDR3 is TGTGCCAGCACTCCCACACAGGGGAGCGGGAGCAGGGGCACAGATACGCAGTATTTT. Translated, it gives CASTPTQGSGSRGTDTQYF. Full variable domain (remainder filled in from reference TRBV5-4 and TRBJ2-3): ETGVTQSPTHLIKTRGQQVTLRCSSQSGHNTVSWYQQALGQGPQFIFQYYREEENGRGNFPPRFSGLQFPNYSSELNVNALELDDSALYLCASTPTQGSGSRGTDTQYFGPGTRLTVL.